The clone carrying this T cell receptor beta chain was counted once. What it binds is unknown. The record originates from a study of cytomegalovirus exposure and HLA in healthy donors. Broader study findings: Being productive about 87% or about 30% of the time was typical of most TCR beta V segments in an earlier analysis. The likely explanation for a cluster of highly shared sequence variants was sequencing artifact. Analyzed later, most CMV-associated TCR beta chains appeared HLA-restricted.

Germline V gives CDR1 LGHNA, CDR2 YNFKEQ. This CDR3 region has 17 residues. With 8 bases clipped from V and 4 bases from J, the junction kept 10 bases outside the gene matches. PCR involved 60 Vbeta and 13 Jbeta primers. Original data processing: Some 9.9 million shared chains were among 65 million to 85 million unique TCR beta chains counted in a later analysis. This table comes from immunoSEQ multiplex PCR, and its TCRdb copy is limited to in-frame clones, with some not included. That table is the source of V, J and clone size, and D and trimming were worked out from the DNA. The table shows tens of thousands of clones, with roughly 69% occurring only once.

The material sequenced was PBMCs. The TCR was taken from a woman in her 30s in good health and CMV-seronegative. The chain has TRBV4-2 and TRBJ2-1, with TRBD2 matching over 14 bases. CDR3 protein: CASLRTSGGTTYNEQFF. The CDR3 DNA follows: TGTGCCAGCCTACGGACTAGCGGGGGGACGACGTACAATGAGCAGTTCTTC.